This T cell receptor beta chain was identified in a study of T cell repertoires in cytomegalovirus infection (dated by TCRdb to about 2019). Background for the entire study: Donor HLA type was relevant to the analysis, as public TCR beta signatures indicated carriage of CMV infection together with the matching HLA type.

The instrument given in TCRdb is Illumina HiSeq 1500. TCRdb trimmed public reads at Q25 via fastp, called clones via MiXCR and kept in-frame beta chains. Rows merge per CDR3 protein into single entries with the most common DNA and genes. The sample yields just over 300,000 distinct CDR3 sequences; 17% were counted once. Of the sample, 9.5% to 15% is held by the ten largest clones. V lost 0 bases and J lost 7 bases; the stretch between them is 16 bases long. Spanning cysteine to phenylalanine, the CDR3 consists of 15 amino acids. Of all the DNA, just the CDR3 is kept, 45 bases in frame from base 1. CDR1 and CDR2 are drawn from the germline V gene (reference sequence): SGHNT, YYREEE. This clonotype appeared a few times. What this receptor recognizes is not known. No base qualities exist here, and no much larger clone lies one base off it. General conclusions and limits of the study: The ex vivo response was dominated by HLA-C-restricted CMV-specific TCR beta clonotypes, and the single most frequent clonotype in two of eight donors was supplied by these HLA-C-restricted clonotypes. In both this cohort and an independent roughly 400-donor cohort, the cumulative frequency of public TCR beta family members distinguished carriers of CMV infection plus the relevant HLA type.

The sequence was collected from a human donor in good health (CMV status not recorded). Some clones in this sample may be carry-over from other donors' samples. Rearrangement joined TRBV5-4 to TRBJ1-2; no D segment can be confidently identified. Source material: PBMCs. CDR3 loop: CASSLGGVRYGGYTF. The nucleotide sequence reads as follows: TGTGCCAGCAGCTTGGGAGGAGTTAGATATGGTGGCTACACCTTC.